These 6 T cell receptor beta chains were all obtained from the same sample, sequenced in a study of identifying expanded T cells in peripheral blood. Assay used: immunoSEQ multiplex PCR; TCRdb lists only in-frame clones, some missing. The sample contains roughly 61,000 clones, about 92% of which appear only once. Sequencing was done on a sample of blood. These receptor sequences come from a person between 18 and 75 years old in good health.

This rearrangement joins TRBV28 to TRBJ2-7; maybe TRBD2 (6 bases). Germline lookup yields CDR1 MDHEN and CDR2 SYDVKM. The CDR3 is 19 amino acids. V lost 5 bases and J lost 0, with 26 bases in between. The CDR3 loop is CASSPSVSGLRRFSYEQYF. CDR3 nucleotides: TGTGCCAGCAGTCCCTCCGTGTCGGGACTCCGAAGATTCTCCTACGAGCAGTACTTC.

The chain has TRBV29-1 and TRBJ2-1, with 8 bases identical to TRBD2. CDR1 is SQVTM, CDR2 ANQGSEA, per germline. The J segment lost 0 bases and the V segment lost 7 bases, leaving 5 bases of the junction unmatched. The CDR3 length is 14 residues. In DNA form, the CDR3 reads TGCAGCGGCTATAGCGGGGCCTCCTACAATGAGCAGTTCTTC. Protein sequence: CSGYSGASYNEQFF.

This clone was observed once. V usage is TRBV9 and J usage is TRBJ2-3; 7 nucleotides agree with TRBD2. CDR1 and CDR2 from the germline V gene are SGDLS and YYNGEE. The CDR3 length is 15 residues. Trimming removed 3 bases from V and 6 bases from J; junction bases left unmatched: 10. The CDR3 region is CASSAAGLPVDTQYF. DNA for the CDR3: TGTGCCAGCAGCGCAGCGGGACTCCCCGTGGATACGCAGTATTTT.

The chain combines TRBV30 with TRBJ2-7; D perhaps matches TRBD2 (5 bases). Looked up from germline, CDR1 is GTSNPN and CDR2 is SVGIG (reference sequence). The CDR3 runs to 13 residues. Trimming cost V 5 bases and J 3 bases, with 14 bases left between them. CDR3 in amino acids: CAWETGFFYEQYF. The CDR3, as DNA: TGTGCCTGGGAAACGGGATTTTTCTACGAGCAGTACTTC.

A few counts support this clone. The rearrangement links TRBV19 to TRBJ2-5; the D is unclear. Germline CDR1 is LNHDA and CDR2 is SQIVND (reference sequence). The V end was cut by 5 bases, the J end by 7 bases, with 17 bases between. The CDR3 has 14 residues. CDR3 amino acids: CASSDGRFTGTQYF. DNA for the CDR3: TGTGCCAGTAGTGATGGACGATTCACCGGGACCCAGTACTTC.

This chain connects TRBV4-3 to TRBJ1-1; 8 bases line up with TRBD1. Germline lookup yields CDR1 LGHNA and CDR2 YSLEER. Losses at the gene ends were 2 bases for V and 1 base for J; bases not matched to a gene: 3. CDR3 length: 15 amino acids. The CDR3 nucleotides are TGCGCCAGCAGCCAAATTACAGGGGGGAACACTGAAGCTTTCTTT. This sequence encodes CASSQITGGNTEAFF.